A single TCR beta chain is shown here with its context. What it binds is unknown. This sample is part of a study of OX40 agonist ivuxolimab in advanced cancers. Study-level information: All patients had ivuxolimab intravenously every 2 weeks at 0.01 to 10 mg/kg. Three patients, one with hepatocellular carcinoma and two with cutaneous melanoma, responded partially. Study-level results: The study observed clonal expansion of CD4+ and CD8+ blood T cells by week 6 at 0.1 to 3.0 mg/kg. Some nonresponders also had low normalized T-cell clonal expansion.

Germline CDR1 is SGHVS and CDR2 is FNYEAQ. This CDR3 is 14 amino acids long. The ends were cut back, 5 bases at V and 10 bases at J, with 18 bases in the middle. Method: immunoSEQ multiplex PCR; TCRdb's copy keeps in-frame clones and lacks some. The table has approximately 80,000 clones, more than 85% seen once. This clonotype originated in an adult with an advanced solid tumor such as melanoma, head and neck, liver or kidney cancer. The chain couples TRBV7-6 to TRBJ2-1; a weak D match, TRBD2 (6 bases). Sample: CD4+ or CD8+ T cells sorted from blood, taken in a trial of the OX40 agonist ivuxolimab. The DNA for the CDR3 is TGTGCCAGCAGCCGCGGGACGGATGTCCGGGAGCAGTTCTTC. Amino acid sequence: CASSRGTDVREQFF.